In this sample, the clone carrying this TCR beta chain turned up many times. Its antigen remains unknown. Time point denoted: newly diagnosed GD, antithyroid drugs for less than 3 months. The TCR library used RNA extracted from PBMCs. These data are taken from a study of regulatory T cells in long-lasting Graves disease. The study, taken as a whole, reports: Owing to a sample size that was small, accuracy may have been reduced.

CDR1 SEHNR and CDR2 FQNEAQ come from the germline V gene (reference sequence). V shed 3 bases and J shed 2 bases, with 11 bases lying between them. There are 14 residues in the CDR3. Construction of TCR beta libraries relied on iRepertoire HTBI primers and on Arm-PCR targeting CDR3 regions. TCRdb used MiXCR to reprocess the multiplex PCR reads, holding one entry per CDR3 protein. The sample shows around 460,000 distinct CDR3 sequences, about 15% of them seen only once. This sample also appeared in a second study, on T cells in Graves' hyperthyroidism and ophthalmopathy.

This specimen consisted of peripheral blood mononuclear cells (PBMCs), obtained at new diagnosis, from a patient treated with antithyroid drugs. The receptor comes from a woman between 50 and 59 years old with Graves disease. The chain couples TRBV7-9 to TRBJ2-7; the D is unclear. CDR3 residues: CASSLNTAAYEQYF. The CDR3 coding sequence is TGTGCCAGCAGCTTGAATACGGCGGCCTACGAGCAGTACTTC.